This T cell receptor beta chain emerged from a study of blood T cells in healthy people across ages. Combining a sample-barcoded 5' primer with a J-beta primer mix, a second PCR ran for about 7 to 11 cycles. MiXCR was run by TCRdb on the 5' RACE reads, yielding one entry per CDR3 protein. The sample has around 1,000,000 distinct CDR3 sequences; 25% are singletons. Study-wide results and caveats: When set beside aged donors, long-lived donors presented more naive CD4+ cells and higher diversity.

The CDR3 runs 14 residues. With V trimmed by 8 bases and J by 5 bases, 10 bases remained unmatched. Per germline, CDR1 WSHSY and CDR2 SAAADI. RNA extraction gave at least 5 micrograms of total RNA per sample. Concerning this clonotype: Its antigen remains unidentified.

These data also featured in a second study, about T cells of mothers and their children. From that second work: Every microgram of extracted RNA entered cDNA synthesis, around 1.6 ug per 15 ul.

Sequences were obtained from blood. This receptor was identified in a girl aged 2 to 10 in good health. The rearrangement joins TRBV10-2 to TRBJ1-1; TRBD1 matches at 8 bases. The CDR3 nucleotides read TGCGCCAGCGTAGGACAGGGTATCGGGACTGAAGCTTTCTTT. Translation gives CASVGQGIGTEAFF.